These T cell receptor beta chains were read from a single sample in a study of CXCR3-negative and CXCR3-positive naive CD8 T cells. TCRdb reworked the 5' RACE reads into one entry per CDR3 protein, no DNA. In total, the table holds 30,000 to 40,000 distinct CDR3 sequences. Sequencing used memory CD8+ T cells from blood. These TCRs come from a human donor in good health. Some clones in this sample may be carry-over from other donors' samples. The CDR3 runs from the conserved cysteine through the conserved F or W. Only some rows state a clone size, as once, few, many or a class for expanded clones.

J gene: TRBJ2-5
clone size: .
V gene: TRBV15
CDR3 protein: CATFAPGGQETQYF

J gene: TRBJ2-7
clone size: .
V gene: TRBV7-9
CDR3 protein: CASSFTENAEQYF

J gene: TRBJ2-7
clone size: .
V gene: TRBV20-1
CDR3 protein: CSAREDTAADNSYEQYF

J gene: TRBJ2-7
clone size: .
V gene: TRBV28
CDR3 protein: CASSPRGDLLSYEQYF

J gene: TRBJ2-7
clone size: .
V gene: TRBV18
CDR3 protein: CSSSQDFYEQYF

J gene: TRBJ1-2
clone size: .
V gene: TRBV5-6
CDR3 protein: CASSLMSGFPNYGYTF

J gene: TRBJ1-3
clone size: .
V gene: TRBV29-1
CDR3 protein: CSVVGGNAGNTIYF

J gene: TRBJ2-7
clone size: .
V gene: TRBV29-1
CDR3 protein: CSARTGRGAYEQYF

J gene: TRBJ2-7
clone size: .
V gene: TRBV4-2
CDR3 protein: CASSHRKAPSYEQYF

J gene: TRBJ2-2
clone size: .
V gene: TRBV5-5
CDR3 protein: CASSLEGQGFITGELFF

J gene: TRBJ2-2
clone size: .
V gene: TRBV7-9
CDR3 protein: CASSLGTSGRNTGELFF

J gene: TRBJ2-7
clone size: .
V gene: TRBV29-1
CDR3 protein: CSVEGTGVDYEQYF

J gene: TRBJ2-4
clone size: .
V gene: TRBV14
CDR3 protein: CASSQAFSRTKNIQYF

J gene: TRBJ2-3
clone size: .
V gene: TRBV28
CDR3 protein: CASSPSMAYLSTDTQYF

J gene: TRBJ2-3
clone size: .
V gene: TRBV24-1
CDR3 protein: CATSDPTSGEGDTQYF

J gene: TRBJ2-7
clone size: .
V gene: TRBV7-3
CDR3 protein: CASSRDNSYEQYF

J gene: TRBJ1-1
clone size: .
V gene: TRBV6-4
CDR3 protein: CASSDPTGDTEAFF

J gene: TRBJ2-7
clone size: .
V gene: TRBV7-9
CDR3 protein: CASSGTGYYEQYF

J gene: TRBJ2-2
clone size: .
V gene: TRBV6-5
CDR3 protein: CASSYLGQGPHINTGELFF

J gene: TRBJ1-1
clone size: .
V gene: TRBV20-1
CDR3 protein: CSARDLKEGALGTEAFF

J gene: TRBJ2-4
clone size: .
V gene: TRBV19
CDR3 protein: CASSMMGWGNIQYF

J gene: TRBJ2-1
clone size: .
V gene: TRBV10-3
CDR3 protein: CAISGQAYNEQFF

J gene: TRBJ2-1
clone size: medium-sized
V gene: TRBV6-4
CDR3 protein: CASSDSSGGGNEQFF

J gene: TRBJ1-4
clone size: .
V gene: TRBV7-8
CDR3 protein: CASSLGSGRATNEKLFF

J gene: TRBJ2-7
clone size: .
V gene: TRBV20-1
CDR3 protein: CSARGQGAWYEQYF

J gene: TRBJ2-3
clone size: .
V gene: TRBV5-1
CDR3 protein: CASSLEEDTQYF

J gene: TRBJ2-7
clone size: .
V gene: TRBV30
CDR3 protein: CAWKRQGYEQYF

J gene: TRBJ2-7
clone size: .
V gene: TRBV11-2
CDR3 protein: CASSLGDTFSEQYF

J gene: TRBJ2-7
clone size: .
V gene: TRBV2
CDR3 protein: CASWGQKVNSYEQYF

J gene: TRBJ1-1
clone size: .
V gene: TRBV6-6
CDR3 protein: CASSYSDRGRGGTEAFF

J gene: TRBJ2-7
clone size: .
V gene: TRBV25-1
CDR3 protein: CASSEGRGSDFDEQYF

J gene: TRBJ2-1
clone size: .
V gene: TRBV4-3
CDR3 protein: CASSQETGGTYNEQFF

J gene: TRBJ2-7
clone size: .
V gene: TRBV13
CDR3 protein: CASSERPGPDYEQYF

J gene: TRBJ2-3
clone size: .
V gene: TRBV5-1
CDR3 protein: CASSSGERGEAGDTQYF

J gene: TRBJ2-3
clone size: .
V gene: TRBV3-1
CDR3 protein: CASSSRTSTDTQYF

J gene: TRBJ1-4
clone size: medium-sized
V gene: TRBV15
CDR3 protein: CATSPITDLAGEKLFF

J gene: TRBJ2-7
clone size: .
V gene: TRBV6-6
CDR3 protein: CASSYSPGARGEQYF

J gene: TRBJ2-7
clone size: .
V gene: TRBV9
CDR3 protein: CASSADRGLTYEQYF

J gene: TRBJ1-1
clone size: .
V gene: TRBV12-3/TRBV12-4
CDR3 protein: CASSRQGGNTEAFF

J gene: TRBJ2-7
clone size: .
V gene: TRBV28
CDR3 protein: CASSYRGSSEQYF

J gene: TRBJ2-1
clone size: .
V gene: TRBV10-3
CDR3 protein: CAISEYTGEGEQFF

J gene: TRBJ1-5
clone size: .
V gene: TRBV6-5
CDR3 protein: CASIHPRDRGGDQPQHF

J gene: TRBJ2-1
clone size: .
V gene: TRBV9
CDR3 protein: CASSVDRTLPRYNEQFF

J gene: TRBJ2-1
clone size: .
V gene: TRBV4-3
CDR3 protein: CASSPTGTSYNEQFF

J gene: TRBJ2-3
clone size: .
V gene: TRBV29-1
CDR3 protein: CSVVSGITDTQYF

J gene: TRBJ2-7
clone size: .
V gene: TRBV6-2/TRBV6-3
CDR3 protein: CASSYPRGAGDEQYF

J gene: TRBJ1-4
clone size: .
V gene: TRBV2
CDR3 protein: CASSETNEKLFF

J gene: TRBJ2-3
clone size: .
V gene: TRBV5-1
CDR3 protein: CASTLSGILGDTQYF

J gene: TRBJ2-7
clone size: .
V gene: TRBV7-9
CDR3 protein: CASQSGQGIWYEQYF

J gene: TRBJ1-6
clone size: .
V gene: TRBV28
CDR3 protein: CASSDVRSAPLHF

J gene: TRBJ2-7
clone size: .
V gene: TRBV28
CDR3 protein: CASSLTLAGERGEQYF

J gene: TRBJ1-1
clone size: medium-sized
V gene: TRBV6-2/TRBV6-3
CDR3 protein: CASSFRDNTEAFF

J gene: TRBJ1-1
clone size: .
V gene: TRBV12-3/TRBV12-4
CDR3 protein: CASSYPPGFEAFF

J gene: TRBJ2-3
clone size: .
V gene: TRBV20-1
CDR3 protein: CSATTSGVWNTQYF

J gene: TRBJ2-5
clone size: .
V gene: TRBV7-2
CDR3 protein: CASSLGAGIEETQYF

J gene: TRBJ2-7
clone size: .
V gene: TRBV18
CDR3 protein: CASSLGTSGPYEQYF

J gene: TRBJ1-1
clone size: .
V gene: TRBV6-6
CDR3 protein: CASSLSGGLSTEAFF

J gene: TRBJ2-3
clone size: .
V gene: TRBV5-1
CDR3 protein: CASSLNFFVGTDTQYF

J gene: TRBJ2-7
clone size: .
V gene: TRBV9
CDR3 protein: CASSPRTSGGGFEQYF

J gene: TRBJ2-7
clone size: .
V gene: TRBV7-9
CDR3 protein: CASSLAIGQESYEQYF